This T cell receptor (beta chain) emerged from a study of blood T cells in healthy people across ages (dated by TCRdb to the mid-2010s). Context from the whole study: In model experiments, roughly one uniquely barcoded TCR beta cDNA molecule per two T cells was captured by template switching. Age-related changes in TCR beta repertoire diversity were measured in the study by deep sequencing normalized with unique cDNA molecular identifiers. To avoid experimental bias, donors of different ages were randomly spread across the sequencing lanes. For two donors (one aged 18 to 30 and one aged 80 or older), the study analyzed two additional independent replicas of 1 million unique cDNA reads from the same blood draw. The donors were split into four age groups: young (average about 16 years), middle-aged (39), aged (62) and long-lived (approximately 80). Broader findings and caveats from the paper: As age increased, observed TCR beta diversity per million T cells dropped in a roughly linear way, and a significant reduction was already evident by age about 40. Because profiling used bulk unsorted PBMCs, naive and antigen-experienced compartments could not be compared conclusively. Estimates of total diversity from one million sequenced T cells were regarded as lower bounds and underestimates. The percentage of naive T cells measured by flow cytometry correlated strongly with observed TCR beta diversity. The long-lived group showed more naive CD4+ T cells, fewer expanded clones and increased TCR diversity than the aged group, suggesting age selection. The CMV infection status of donors was not known, potentially confounding age-related changes in expanded clonotypes.

The protocol used for the library was 5' RACE. Instrument on record: Illumina HiSeq 2500. The second PCR ran for about 6 to 11 cycles and used a J-beta primer mix along with a sample-barcoded 5' primer. Each TCR beta cDNA molecule received a unique molecular identifier from a template-switch 5' adaptor carrying 12 random nucleotides. Each sample yielded at least 3 million CDR3-containing paired-end reads. First-strand cDNA was synthesized from all RNA with the Mint cDNA synthesis kit, primed by a TRBC-specific oligonucleotide. Following uracil-DNA glycosylase treatment, a first 18-cycle PCR with universal primers M1SS and BC2_uni_R was performed on all cDNA. The published analysis was carried out like this. Normalization of each sample was performed by random selection of 1 million high-quality reads, each carrying a distinct molecular identifier. Reads with shared molecular identifiers were discarded instead of being binned into consensus sequences. CDR3 identification, clonotype clustering and error correction used MiTCR with a Q25 quality threshold and the strictest error-elimination algorithm. Lower-bound total TCR beta diversity was estimated with a nonparametric unseen species model using Euler transformation. In-frame beta chains were kept once TCRdb had trimmed the public reads at Q25 with fastp and called clones with MiXCR. Records with the same CDR3 protein are collapsed into one entry carrying the most frequent genes and DNA. The V and J calls shown here were made by TCRdb, not taken from the authors' results. This sample holds 700,000 or so distinct CDR3 sequences; roughly 20% were observed only once. Together, the top ten hold around a fifth of the sample.

For this clonotype: Its antigen is still unknown. No base quality values were provided; no much bigger clone lies one nucleotide off.

From cysteine to phenylalanine, the CDR3 is 14 amino acids long. Just the 42-base CDR3 DNA is kept, in frame starting at base 1. V sheds 4 bases and J sheds 0 bases, leaving 9 bases between their ends. CDR1 and CDR2 were assigned from the germline V gene (reference sequence) as WNHNN and SYGVQD. The roughly 39 donors, aged about 6 to 95 years, were systemically healthy Caucasian individuals from Russia. Each donor gave ten milliliters of peripheral blood, drawn into EDTA-treated Vacutainer tubes. Ficoll-Paque density-gradient centrifugation was used to isolate PBMCs, with at least 7 million obtained per sample. Total RNA was extracted from PBMCs with Trizol reagent, with at least 5 micrograms obtained per sample. For every donor, flow cytometry on a PBMC aliquot measured the percentage of naive CD45RAhigh/CD27high T cells.

This chain is built from TRBV10-1 and TRBJ1-1; the D gene lacks a confident call. Sequenced material: blood. The sequence was obtained from an older man in good health. Read as DNA, the sequence is TGCGCCAGCAGTGGGAACGGAGTGAACACTGAAGCTTTCTTT. This translates into CASSGNGVNTEAFF.